Below, one T cell receptor beta chain is given with its context. What it binds is not known. The germline CDR1 and CDR2 sequences are SGHVS and FQNEAQ. CDR3 length: 13 amino acids. Trimming took off 3 bases at V and 2 bases at J, with 7 bases between the two ends. The data originate from a study of T cell repertoires in cytomegalovirus infection. TCRdb processed the reads anew with MiXCR; each CDR3 protein has one entry. The data hold around 120,000 distinct CDR3 sequences, with 42% observed a single time. The J gene is TRBJ2-5, the V gene TRBV7-8, with D unclear. The sample was CD8+ T cells from cultured PBMCs, taken from culture after CMV antigen stimulation. The TCR was taken from a human donor in good health (CMV status not recorded). Some clones in this sample may be carry-over from other donors' samples. The CDR3: CASSFGSQETQYF. The DNA for the CDR3 is TGTGCCAGCAGCTTCGGGTCACAAGAGACCCAGTACTTC. The full variable domain, with the rest looked up from reference TRBV7-8 and TRBJ2-5, is GAGVSQSPRYKVAKRGQDVALRCDPISGHVSLFWYQQALGQGPEFLTYFQNEAQLDKSGLPSDRFFAERPEGSVSTLKIQRTQQEDSAVYLCASSFGSQETQYFGPGTRLLVL.